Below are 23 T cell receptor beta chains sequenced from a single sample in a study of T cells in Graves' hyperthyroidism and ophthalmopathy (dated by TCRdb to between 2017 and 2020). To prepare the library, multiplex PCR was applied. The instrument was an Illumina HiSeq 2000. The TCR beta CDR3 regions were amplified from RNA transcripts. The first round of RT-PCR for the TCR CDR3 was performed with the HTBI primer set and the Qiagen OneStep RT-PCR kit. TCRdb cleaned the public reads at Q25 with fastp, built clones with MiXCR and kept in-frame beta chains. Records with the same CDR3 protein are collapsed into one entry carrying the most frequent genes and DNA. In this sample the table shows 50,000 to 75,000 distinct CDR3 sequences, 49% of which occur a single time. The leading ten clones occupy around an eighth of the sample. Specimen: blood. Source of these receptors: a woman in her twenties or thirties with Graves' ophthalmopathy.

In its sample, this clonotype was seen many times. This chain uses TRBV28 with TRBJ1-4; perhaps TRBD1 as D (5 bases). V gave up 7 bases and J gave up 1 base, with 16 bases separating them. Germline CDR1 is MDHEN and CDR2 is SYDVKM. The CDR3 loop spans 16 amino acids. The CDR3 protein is CASNRGEGETNEKLFF. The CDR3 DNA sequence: TGTGCCAGCAATCGAGGGGAAGGGGAAACTAATGAAAAACTGTTTTTT. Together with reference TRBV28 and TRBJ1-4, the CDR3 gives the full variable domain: DVKVTQSSRYLVKRTGEKVFLECVQDMDHENMFWYRQDPGLGLRLIYFSYDVKMKEKGDIPEGYSVSREKKERFSLILESASTNQTSMYLCASNRGEGETNEKLFFGSGTQLSVL.

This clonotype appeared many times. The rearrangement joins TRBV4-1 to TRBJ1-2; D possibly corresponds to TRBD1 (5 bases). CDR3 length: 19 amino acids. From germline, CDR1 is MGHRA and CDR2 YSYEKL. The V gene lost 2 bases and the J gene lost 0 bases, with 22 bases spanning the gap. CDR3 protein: CASSQRRAGGRNTNYGYTF. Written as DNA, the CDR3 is TGCGCCAGCAGCCAACGCAGAGCCGGGGGTAGAAATACTAACTATGGCTACACCTTC.

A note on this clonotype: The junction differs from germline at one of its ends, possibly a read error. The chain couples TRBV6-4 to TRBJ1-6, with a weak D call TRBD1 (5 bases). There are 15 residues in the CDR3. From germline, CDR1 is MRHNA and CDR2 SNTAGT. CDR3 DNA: TGCGCCAGCAGTGACTCGGAGAAAGGGGTATTACCCCTCCACTTT. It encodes CASSDSEKGVLPLHF.

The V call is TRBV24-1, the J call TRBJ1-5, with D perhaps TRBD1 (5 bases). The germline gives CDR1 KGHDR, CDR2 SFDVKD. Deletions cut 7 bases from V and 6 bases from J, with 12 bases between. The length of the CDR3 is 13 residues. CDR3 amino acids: CATSPRGSQPQHF. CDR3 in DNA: TGTGCCACCAGCCCTCGGGGCTCTCAGCCCCAGCATTTT.

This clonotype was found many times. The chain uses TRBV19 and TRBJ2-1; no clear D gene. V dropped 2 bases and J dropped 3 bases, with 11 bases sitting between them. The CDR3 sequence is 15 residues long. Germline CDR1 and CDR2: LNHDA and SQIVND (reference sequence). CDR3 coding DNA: TGTGCCAGTAGTATAACCTCAGCGTTCTACAATGAGCAGTTCTTC. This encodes CASSITSAFYNEQFF.

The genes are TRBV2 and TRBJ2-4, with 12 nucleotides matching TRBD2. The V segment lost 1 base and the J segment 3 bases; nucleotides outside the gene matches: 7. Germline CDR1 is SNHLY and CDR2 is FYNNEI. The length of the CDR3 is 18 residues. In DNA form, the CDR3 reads TGTGCCAGCAGTGAAGTGCCTAGCGGGAGGGCTCTCAAAAACATTCAGTACTTC. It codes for CASSEVPSGRALKNIQYF.

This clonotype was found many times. CDR3 residues: CASRVLRKGYTF. In nucleotides, the CDR3 is TGTGCCAGCAGAGTTCTGAGAAAGGGCTACACCTTC. The rearrangement joins TRBV6-1 to TRBJ1-2; no clear D gene. The V end lost 6 bases, the J end lost 8 bases, and 13 bases lay between the germline ends. The CDR3 consists of 12 residues. Germline lookup yields CDR1 MNHNS and CDR2 SASEGT.

CDR3 in amino acids: CAIRTGTSYNEQFF. CDR3 bases: TGTGCCATCAGGACAGGAACCTCCTACAATGAGCAGTTCTTC. This chain links TRBV10-3 with TRBJ2-1; possibly TRBD1 for D (6 bases). V was shortened by 6 bases and J by 0 bases, with 9 bases between the two germline ends. The CDR3 length is 14 residues. Germline loops: CDR1 ENHRY, CDR2 SYGVKD.

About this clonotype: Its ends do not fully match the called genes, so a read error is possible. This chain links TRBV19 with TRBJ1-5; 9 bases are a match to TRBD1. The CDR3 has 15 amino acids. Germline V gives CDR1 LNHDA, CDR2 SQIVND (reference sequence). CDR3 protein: CASSTGTGRQSAPAF. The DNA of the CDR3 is TGTGCCAGTAGCACCGGGACAGGGCGGCAATCAGCCCCAGCATTT. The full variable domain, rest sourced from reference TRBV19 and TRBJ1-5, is DGGITQSPKYLFRKEGQNVTLSCEQNLNHDAMYWYRQDPGQGLRLIYYSQIVNDFQKGDIAEGYSVSREKKESFPLTVTSAQKNPTAFYLCASSTGTGRQSAPAFGDGTRLSIL.

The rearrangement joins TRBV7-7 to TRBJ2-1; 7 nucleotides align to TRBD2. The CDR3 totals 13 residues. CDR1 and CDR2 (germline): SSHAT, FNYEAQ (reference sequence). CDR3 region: CARNPSAGNEQFF. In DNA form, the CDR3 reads TGTGCTAGAAATCCCTCAGCGGGGAATGAGCAGTTCTTC.

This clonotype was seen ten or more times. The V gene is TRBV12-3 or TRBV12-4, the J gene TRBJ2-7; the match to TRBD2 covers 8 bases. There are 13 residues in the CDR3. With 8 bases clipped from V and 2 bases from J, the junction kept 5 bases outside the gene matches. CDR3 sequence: CASGGTRPYEQYF. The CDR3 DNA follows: TGTGCCAGCGGCGGGACTAGGCCCTACGAGCAGTACTTC.

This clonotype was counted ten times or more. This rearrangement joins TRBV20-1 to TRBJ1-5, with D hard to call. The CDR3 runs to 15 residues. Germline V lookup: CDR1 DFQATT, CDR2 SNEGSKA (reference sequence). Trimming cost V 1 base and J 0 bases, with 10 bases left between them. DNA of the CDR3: TGCAGTGCTAGAGGCCAGGAAACTAGCAATCAGCCCCAGCATTTT. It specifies CSARGQETSNQPQHF.

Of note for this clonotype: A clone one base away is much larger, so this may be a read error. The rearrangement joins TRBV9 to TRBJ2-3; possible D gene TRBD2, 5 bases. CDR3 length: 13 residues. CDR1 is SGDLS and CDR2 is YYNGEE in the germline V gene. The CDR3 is CASSPSAENTQNF. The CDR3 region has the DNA TGTGCCAGCAGCCCCTCAGCGGAAAATACGCAGAATTTT.

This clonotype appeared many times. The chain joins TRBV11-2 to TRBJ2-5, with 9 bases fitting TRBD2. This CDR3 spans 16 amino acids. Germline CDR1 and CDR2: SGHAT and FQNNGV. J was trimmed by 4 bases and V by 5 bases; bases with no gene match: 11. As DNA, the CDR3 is TGTGCCAGCAGCGATAGCGGGAGATGGGTCGGAGAGACCCAGTACTTC. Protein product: CASSDSGRWVGETQYF.

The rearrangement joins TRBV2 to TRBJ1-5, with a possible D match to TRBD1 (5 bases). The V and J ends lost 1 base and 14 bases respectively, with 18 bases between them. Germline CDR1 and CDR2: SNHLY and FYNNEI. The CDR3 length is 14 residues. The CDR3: CASSEGIAGTYEHF. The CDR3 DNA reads TGTGCCAGCAGTGAAGGGATAGCGGGGACCTACGAGCATTTT.

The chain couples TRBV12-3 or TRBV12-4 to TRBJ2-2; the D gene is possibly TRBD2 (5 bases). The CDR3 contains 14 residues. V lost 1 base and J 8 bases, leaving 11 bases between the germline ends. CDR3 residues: CASSLGIERGELFF. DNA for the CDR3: TGTGCCAGCAGTTTAGGAATTGAGCGGGGGGAGCTGTTTTTT.

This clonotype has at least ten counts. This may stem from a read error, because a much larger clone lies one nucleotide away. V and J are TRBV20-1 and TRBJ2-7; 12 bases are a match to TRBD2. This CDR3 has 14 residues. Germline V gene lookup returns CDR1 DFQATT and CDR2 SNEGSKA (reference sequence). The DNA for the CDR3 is TGCAGTGCTAGAGGGACTAGCGGGACCTACGAGCGGTACTTC. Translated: CSARGTSGTYERYF.

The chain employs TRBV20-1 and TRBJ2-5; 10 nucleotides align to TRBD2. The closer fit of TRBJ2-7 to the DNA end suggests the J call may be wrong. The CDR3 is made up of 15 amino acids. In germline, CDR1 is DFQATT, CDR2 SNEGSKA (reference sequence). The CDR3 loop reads CSARDLAGVSYEQYF. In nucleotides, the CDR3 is TGCAGTGCTAGAGATCTAGCGGGAGTCTCCTACGAGCAGTACTTC.

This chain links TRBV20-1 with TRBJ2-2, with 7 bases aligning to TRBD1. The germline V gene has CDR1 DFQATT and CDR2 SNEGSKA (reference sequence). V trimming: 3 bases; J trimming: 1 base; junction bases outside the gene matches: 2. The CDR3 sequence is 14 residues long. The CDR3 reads CSASRDRNTGELFF. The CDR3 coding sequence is TGCAGTGCTAGCCGGGACAGGAACACCGGGGAGCTGTTTTTT.

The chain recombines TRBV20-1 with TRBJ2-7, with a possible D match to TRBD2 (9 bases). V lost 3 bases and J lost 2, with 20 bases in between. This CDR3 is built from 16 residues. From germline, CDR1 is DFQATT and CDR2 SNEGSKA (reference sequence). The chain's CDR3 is CSASRQGAGGPYEQYF. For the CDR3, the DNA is TGCAGTGCTAGTAGGCAGGGGGCGGGAGGGCCCTACGAGCAGTACTTC.

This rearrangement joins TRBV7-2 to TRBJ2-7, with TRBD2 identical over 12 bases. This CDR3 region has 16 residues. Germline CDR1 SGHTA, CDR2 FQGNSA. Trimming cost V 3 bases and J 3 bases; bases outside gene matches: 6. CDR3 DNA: TGTGCCAGCAGCTTCCGACTAGCGGGAGCGAGCTACGAGCAGTACTTC. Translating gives CASSFRLAGASYEQYF.

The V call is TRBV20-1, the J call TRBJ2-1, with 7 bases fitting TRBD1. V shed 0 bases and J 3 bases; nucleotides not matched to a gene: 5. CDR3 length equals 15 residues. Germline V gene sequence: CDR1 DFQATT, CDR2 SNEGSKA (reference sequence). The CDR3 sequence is CSARDLRDSYNEQFF. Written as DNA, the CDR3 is TGCAGTGCTAGAGATTTAAGGGACAGCTACAATGAGCAGTTCTTC.

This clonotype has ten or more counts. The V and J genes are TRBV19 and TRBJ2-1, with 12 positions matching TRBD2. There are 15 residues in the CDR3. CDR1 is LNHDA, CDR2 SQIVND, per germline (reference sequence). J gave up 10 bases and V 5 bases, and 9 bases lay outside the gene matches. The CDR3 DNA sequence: TGTGCCAGTAGTCCGAGGACTAGCGGGATGCGGGAGCAGTTCTTC. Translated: CASSPRTSGMREQFF.